This T cell receptor beta chain was found in a study of Ad26.COV2.S vaccination and SARS-CoV-2 variants. Treatment denoted: around 19 received Ad26.COV2.S at low or high dose, single or two shots; a few received placebo; per-sample allocation not given. At day 63 after the first vaccine or placebo injection, samples were drawn. In germline, CDR1 is KGHSH, CDR2 LQKENI. This CDR3 has 15 amino acids. After removal of 5 bases from V and 2 bases from J, the junction contained 5 bases not matched to a gene. Produced via immunoSEQ multiplex PCR; TCRdb's table is partial and in-frame only. Among roughly 330,000 clones listed, about 90% were seen once.

V usage is TRBV18 and J usage is TRBJ2-1, with TRBD2 matching 8 bases. The sequences come from peripheral blood, collected in a trial of Ad26.COV2.S vaccine versus placebo. This clonotype was obtained from a person between 18 and 60 years old who received the Ad26.COV2.S COVID-19 vaccine or a placebo. The CDR3 bases are TGTGCCAGCTCAGCCGCCGGGGGGGCCTACAATGAGCAGTTCTTC. It codes for CASSAAGGAYNEQFF.